This T cell receptor (beta chain) was retrieved from a study of CD8 T cells in ankylosing spondylitis (TCRdb year 2017). Background for the entire study: To find TCR variants linked to disease, the study profiled T cell receptor beta repertoires in ankylosing spondylitis patients and healthy donors. In total, the full study cohort was made up of nearly 110 healthy donors and more than 20 ankylosing spondylitis patients. Peripheral blood was sampled, and synovial fluid was additionally collected from ankylosing spondylitis patients.

The research as a whole found: In peripheral blood, the disease-linked clones were found at relatively low frequencies and had a CD8+ phenotype. A TCR beta motif of about 8 highly homologous amino acid variants appeared characteristic of blood from ankylosing spondylitis patients. Some TCR beta motif variants had previously been reported in synovial fluid and blood of reactive arthritis patients, which suggested common disease-initiation mechanisms. According to the report, matched synovial fluid samples from ankylosing spondylitis patients were significantly enriched for the disease-linked clones.

Spanning cysteine to phenylalanine, the CDR3 consists of 17 amino acids. Only the CDR3 DNA is retained, 51 bases long and in frame from the first base. For CDR1 and CDR2, the germline V gene lists LGHNA and YSLEER. A distance of 19 bases separates the germline ends of V and J, which lose 3 bases and 4 bases respectively. This clonotype has at least ten counts. Its antigen is still unknown. No base quality information exists; no much larger clone differs at one position. This sample was sequenced with an Illumina HiSeq 2500. Quantitative 5'-RACE with molecular barcodes was the method used to prepare the TCR beta libraries. Per the source publication's procedure: A new computational method, built on a probabilistic model of VDJ rearrangement, was used to identify disease-linked TCR variants. TCRdb took the public reads, trimmed them with fastp at Q25, ran MiXCR for clone calling and kept in-frame beta chains. Identical CDR3 proteins give one entry, which carries the most common genes and DNA. These V and J calls rely on TCRdb rather than the paper's analysis. The sample table shows around 490,000 distinct CDR3 sequences, and about 5.2% are seen once. The top ten constitute around 3.4% of the sample.

This chain joins TRBV4-3 to TRBJ2-1, and TRBD1 may be the D gene, going by 6 matching bases. This receptor was identified in a male donor with ankylosing spondylitis. The sequenced sample consisted of blood, either unsorted or a sorted T cell fraction (not recorded which). This receptor carries the CDR3 CASSQTRGRGLYNEQFF. In nucleotides, the sequence is TGCGCCAGCAGCCAGACAAGAGGCAGGGGCCTATACAATGAGCAGTTCTTC.